The present TCR beta chain was sequenced within a study of OX40 agonist ivuxolimab in advanced cancers. Study as a whole: Aged roughly 23 to 90 with a mean of around 60 years, they were around 83% male.

Patients were ruled out by autoimmune disease history or systemic immunosuppression. The germline V gene encodes CDR1 SGHAT and CDR2 FQNNGV. Trimming at V came to 1 base and at J to 0 bases, leaving 6 bases not matched to a gene. There are 17 residues in the CDR3. Only in-frame clones appear in the TCRdb table, and some are missing; sequencing was by immunoSEQ multiplex PCR. The sample includes about 39,000 clones, approximately 78% seen only once; the top ten take roughly 2.5%. This specimen was CD4+ or CD8+ T cells sorted from blood, taken in a trial of the OX40 agonist ivuxolimab. The V call is TRBV11-2, the J call TRBJ2-3; 8 nucleotides match TRBD1. The sequence derives from an adult with an advanced solid tumor such as melanoma, head and neck, liver or kidney cancer. The CDR3 sequence is CASSLVGTGPSTDTQYF. Here the CDR3 DNA reads TGTGCCAGCAGCTTAGTGGGGACAGGCCCTAGCACAGATACGCAGTATTTT.